This T cell receptor (beta chain) stems from a study of T cells in Graves' hyperthyroidism and ophthalmopathy. Criteria for exclusion of patients were uncontrolled infection, other autoimmune disease, pregnancy or lactation. PBMCs came from less than 11 ml fresh peripheral blood. Amplified TCR beta CDR3 regions came from RNA transcripts. The HTBI primer set drove a first-round RT-PCR of the TCR CDR3. One entry per CDR3 protein results from TCRdb running MiXCR on the multiplex PCR reads. The table includes about 260,000 distinct CDR3 sequences, 16% detected once. In the case of this clonotype: Its specificity is unknown.

Whole-study results and caveats: The model anticipated ophthalmopathy a median approximately 6.7 months pre-onset.

V gave up 4 bases and J gave up 3 bases; unmatched junction bases: 9. This CDR3 comprises 16 residues. Germline V gene sequence: CDR1 MDHEN, CDR2 SYDVKM. Sequenced material: blood. The rearrangement joins TRBV28 to TRBJ1-5, with 7 bases matching TRBD1. This receptor was obtained from a woman aged 18-35 years with Graves' ophthalmopathy. The DNA for the CDR3 is TGTGCCAGCAGTTCTCTCGGGACAGAGACCAATCAGCCCCAGCATTTT. It is translated as CASSSLGTETNQPQHF.